The source of this T cell receptor (beta chain) is a study of blood T cell repertoires in COVID-19. Study-level information: The United States, Italy and Spain provided the acute and convalescent COVID-19 samples. From T cells, B-cell-depleted T cells, or PBMCs came the material, which was cDNA or gDNA.

CDR1 is SGDLS, CDR2 YYNGEE, per germline. Deletions cut 5 bases from V and 3 bases from J, with 10 bases between. This CDR3 has 13 residues. In the authors' workflow: Researchers report that nucleated cell counts were estimated from reference gene primer amplification. Assay used: immunoSEQ multiplex PCR; TCRdb lists only in-frame clones, some missing. V and J calls and clone size come straight from that table; D and trimming were deduced from the DNA. In the table there are roughly 17,000 clones, about nine tenths of which are singletons. The sequence was obtained from a human donor in a cohort sampled during active COVID-19. Sequencing was carried out using peripheral blood. The chain has TRBV9 and TRBJ2-3; D ambiguous. The CDR3 here is CASSYGSTDTQYF. Written as DNA, the CDR3 is TGTGCCAGCAGTTATGGTAGTACAGATACGCAGTATTTT.